This T cell receptor beta chain was documented in a study of T cell responses to AZD1222 COVID-19 vaccine. Study-wide background: Recipients boosted at about 4 weeks or about 12 weeks are pooled. Study-wide points: White British donors predominated, females outnumbered males, and clonal diversity was possibly underestimated. At baseline, seropositivity was found in only six or seven AZD1222 recipients. There were vaccine-associated CD4 TCRs across spike, dominant at 160-218 and 743-854.

Trimming shortened V by 5 bases and J by 2 bases, and 15 bases separated the two germline ends. Germline CDR1 reads KGHSH; CDR2 reads LQKENI. The CDR3 is 15 residues long. Note on this clone: Its antigen is unidentified.

Produced via immunoSEQ multiplex PCR; TCRdb's table is partial and in-frame only. In the table there are 100,000 to 120,000 clones, 85% to 90% of which are singletons. Material: peripheral blood, obtained on day 0 of AZD1222 vaccination. The TCR comes from an adult in good health. The chain has TRBV18 and TRBJ2-5; D may be TRBD1 (6 bases). This CDR3 is CASSSYTGRQETQYF. In nucleotides, the CDR3 is TGTGCCAGCTCATCTTATACAGGGCGGCAAGAGACCCAGTACTTC.